This T cell receptor beta chain was captured in a study of spatial heterogeneity in lung cancer. Broader study findings: Tumor mutation counts were tracked by expanded intratumoral alpha and beta TCR counts.

The time point here: sample taken at primary tumor resection. This clonotype is medium-sized within its sample. Its cognate antigen is unknown. CDR1 and CDR2 from the germline V gene are SGHTA and FQGNSA. With 3 bases clipped from V and 2 bases from J, the junction kept 7 bases outside the gene matches. The CDR3 contains 16 residues. TCRdb used MiXCR to reprocess the 5' RACE reads, holding one entry per CDR3 protein. The sample records about 10,000 distinct CDR3 sequences, approximately 12% being singletons. This TCR was recovered from a female donor with early-stage non-small cell lung cancer. Material: lung tumor tissue, obtained at surgery. The chain has TRBV7-2 and TRBJ2-7, with 10 bases identical to TRBD2. CDR3 region: CASSFISGGSPYEQYF. DNA of the CDR3: TGTGCCAGCAGCTTCATTAGCGGGGGGTCCCCCTACGAGCAGTACTTC.